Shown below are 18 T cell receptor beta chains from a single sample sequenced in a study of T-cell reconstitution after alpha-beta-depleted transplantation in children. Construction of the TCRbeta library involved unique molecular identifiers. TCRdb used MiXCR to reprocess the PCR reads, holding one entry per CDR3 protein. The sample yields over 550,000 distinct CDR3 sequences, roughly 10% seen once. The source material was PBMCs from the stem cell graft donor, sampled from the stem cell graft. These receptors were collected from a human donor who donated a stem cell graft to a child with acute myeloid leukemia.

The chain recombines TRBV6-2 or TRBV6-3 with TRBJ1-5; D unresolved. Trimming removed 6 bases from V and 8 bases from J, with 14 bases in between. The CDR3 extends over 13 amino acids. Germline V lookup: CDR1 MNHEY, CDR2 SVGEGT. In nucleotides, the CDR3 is TGTGCCAGCAGACCCGAGGGTAACAAGCCCCAGCATTTT. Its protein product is CASRPEGNKPQHF.

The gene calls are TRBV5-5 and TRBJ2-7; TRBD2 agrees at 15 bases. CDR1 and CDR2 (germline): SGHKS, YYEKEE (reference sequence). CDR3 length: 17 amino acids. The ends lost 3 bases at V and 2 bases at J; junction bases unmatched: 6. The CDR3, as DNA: TGTGCCAGCAGCTGGACTAGCGGGAGGGCCCGGGCCTACGAGCAGTACTTC. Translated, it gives CASSWTSGRARAYEQYF.

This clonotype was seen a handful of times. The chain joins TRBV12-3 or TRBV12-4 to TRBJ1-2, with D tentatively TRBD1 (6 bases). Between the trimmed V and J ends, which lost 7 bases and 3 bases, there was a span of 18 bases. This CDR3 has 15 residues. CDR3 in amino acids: CASNDPGKGDYGYTF. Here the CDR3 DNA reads TGTGCCAGCAACGATCCAGGGAAGGGGGACTATGGCTACACCTTC.

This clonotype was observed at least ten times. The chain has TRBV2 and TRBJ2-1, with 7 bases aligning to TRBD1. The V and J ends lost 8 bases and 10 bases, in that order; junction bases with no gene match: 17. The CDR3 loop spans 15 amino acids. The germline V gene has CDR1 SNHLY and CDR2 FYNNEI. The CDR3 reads CASVNSGEGGGEQFF. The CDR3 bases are TGTGCCAGCGTCAACTCCGGGGAAGGGGGCGGCGAGCAGTTCTTC.

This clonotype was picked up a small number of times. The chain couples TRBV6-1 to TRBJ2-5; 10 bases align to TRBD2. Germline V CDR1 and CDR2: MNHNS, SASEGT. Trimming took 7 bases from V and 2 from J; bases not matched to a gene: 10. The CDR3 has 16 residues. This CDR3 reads CASIRPGLASQETQYF. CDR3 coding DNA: TGTGCCAGCATACGGCCGGGACTAGCGTCTCAAGAGACCCAGTACTTC.

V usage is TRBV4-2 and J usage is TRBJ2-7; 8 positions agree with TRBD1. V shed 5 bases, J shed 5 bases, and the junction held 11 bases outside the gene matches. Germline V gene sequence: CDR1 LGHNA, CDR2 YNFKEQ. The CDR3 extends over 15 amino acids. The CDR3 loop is CASSSLRGLVDEQYF. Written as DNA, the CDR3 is TGTGCCAGCAGCTCCCTCAGGGGGCTGGTGGACGAGCAGTACTTC.

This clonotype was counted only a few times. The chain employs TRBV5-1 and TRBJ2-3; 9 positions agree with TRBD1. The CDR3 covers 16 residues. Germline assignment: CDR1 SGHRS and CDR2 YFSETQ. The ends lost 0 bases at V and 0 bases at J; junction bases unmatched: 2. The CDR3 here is CASSLGDRASTDTQYF. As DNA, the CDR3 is TGCGCCAGCAGCTTGGGGGACAGGGCCAGCACAGATACGCAGTATTTT.

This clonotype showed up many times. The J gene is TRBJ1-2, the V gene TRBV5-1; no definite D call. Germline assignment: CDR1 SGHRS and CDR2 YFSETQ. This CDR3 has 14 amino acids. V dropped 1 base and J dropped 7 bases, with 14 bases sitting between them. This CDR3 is CASSLLGLALGYTF. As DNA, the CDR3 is TGCGCCAGCAGCTTGCTAGGACTCGCTCTTGGCTACACCTTC. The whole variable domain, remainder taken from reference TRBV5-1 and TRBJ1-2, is KAGVTQTPRYLIKTRGQQVTLSCSPISGHRSVSWYQQTPGQGLQFLFEYFSETQRNKGNFPGRFSGRQFSNSRSEMNVSTLELGDSALYLCASSLLGLALGYTFGSGTRLTVV.

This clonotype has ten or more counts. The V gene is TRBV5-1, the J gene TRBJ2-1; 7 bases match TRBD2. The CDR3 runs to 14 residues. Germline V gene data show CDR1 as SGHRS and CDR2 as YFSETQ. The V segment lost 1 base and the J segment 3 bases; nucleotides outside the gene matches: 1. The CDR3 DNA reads TGCGCCAGCAGCTTGCGGGGGGACTACAATGAGCAGTTCTTC. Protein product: CASSLRGDYNEQFF.

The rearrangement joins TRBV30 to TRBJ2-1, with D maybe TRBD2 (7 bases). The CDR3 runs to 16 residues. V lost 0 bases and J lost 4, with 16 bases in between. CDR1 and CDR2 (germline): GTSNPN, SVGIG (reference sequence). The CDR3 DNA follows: TGTGCCTGGAGTGTTATCGGCGGGGGCACTTACAATGAGCAGTTCTTC. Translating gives CAWSVIGGGTYNEQFF.

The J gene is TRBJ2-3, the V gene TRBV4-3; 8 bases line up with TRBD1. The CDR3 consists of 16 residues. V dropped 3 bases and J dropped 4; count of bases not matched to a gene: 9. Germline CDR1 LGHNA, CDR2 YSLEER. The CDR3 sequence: CASSHQDRVFSDTQYF. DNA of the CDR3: TGCGCCAGCAGCCACCAGGACAGGGTGTTTTCAGATACGCAGTATTTT.

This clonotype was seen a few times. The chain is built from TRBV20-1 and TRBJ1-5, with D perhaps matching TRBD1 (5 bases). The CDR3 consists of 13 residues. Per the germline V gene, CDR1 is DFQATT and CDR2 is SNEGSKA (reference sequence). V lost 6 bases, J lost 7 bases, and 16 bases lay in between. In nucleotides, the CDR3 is TGCAGTGCCGCGCGGGGGACGGAACAGCCCCAGCATTTT. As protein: CSAARGTEQPQHF.

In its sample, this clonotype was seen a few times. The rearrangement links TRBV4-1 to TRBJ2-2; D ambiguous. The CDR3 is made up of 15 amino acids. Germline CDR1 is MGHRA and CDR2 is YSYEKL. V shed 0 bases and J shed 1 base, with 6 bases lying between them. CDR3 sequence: CASSQESLNTGELFF. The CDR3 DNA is TGCGCCAGCAGCCAAGAAAGTCTGAACACCGGGGAGCTGTTTTTT.

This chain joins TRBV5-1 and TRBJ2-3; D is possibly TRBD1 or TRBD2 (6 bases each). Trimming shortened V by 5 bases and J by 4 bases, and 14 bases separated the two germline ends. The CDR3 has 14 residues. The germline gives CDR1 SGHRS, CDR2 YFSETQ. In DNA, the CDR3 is TGCGCCAGCAGAGGGGGGCAAAGGTCAGATACGCAGTATTTT. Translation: CASRGGQRSDTQYF.

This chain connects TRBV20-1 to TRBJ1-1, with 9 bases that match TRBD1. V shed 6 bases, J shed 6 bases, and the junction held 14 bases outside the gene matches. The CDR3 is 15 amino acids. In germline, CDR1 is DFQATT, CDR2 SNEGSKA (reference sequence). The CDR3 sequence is CSAPRTGTGIPEAFF. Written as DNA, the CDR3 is TGCAGTGCCCCGCGTACCGGGACAGGGATCCCTGAAGCTTTCTTT.

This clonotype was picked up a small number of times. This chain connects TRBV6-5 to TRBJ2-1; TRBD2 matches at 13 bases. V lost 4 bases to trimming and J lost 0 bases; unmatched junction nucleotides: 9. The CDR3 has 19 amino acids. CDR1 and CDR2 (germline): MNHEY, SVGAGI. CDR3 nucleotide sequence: TGTGCCAGCAGTTCTACCCCGGGACTAGCGGGAAGCTCCTACAATGAGCAGTTCTTC. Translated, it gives CASSSTPGLAGSSYNEQFF.

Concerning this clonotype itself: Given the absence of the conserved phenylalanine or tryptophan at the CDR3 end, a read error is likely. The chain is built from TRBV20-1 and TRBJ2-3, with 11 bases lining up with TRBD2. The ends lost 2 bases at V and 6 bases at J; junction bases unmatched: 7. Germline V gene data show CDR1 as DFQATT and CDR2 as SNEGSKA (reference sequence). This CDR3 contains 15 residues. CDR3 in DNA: TGCAGTGCTAGAATAGCGGGAGGGACCAGGGATACGCAGTATCTT. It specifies CSARIAGGTRDTQYL.

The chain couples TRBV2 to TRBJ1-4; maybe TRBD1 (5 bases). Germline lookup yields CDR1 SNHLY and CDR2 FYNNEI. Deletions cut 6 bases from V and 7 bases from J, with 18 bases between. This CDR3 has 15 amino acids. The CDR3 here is CASRTQGGEGEKLFF. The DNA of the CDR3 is TGTGCCAGCAGAACGCAGGGAGGTGAGGGTGAAAAACTGTTTTTT.